The entry below gives a single T cell receptor (beta chain) sequence along with its context. This record comes from a study of CD8+ T cells in alopecia areata. RNA extraction was followed by reverse transcription into cDNA, which acted as the sequencing template. Generated by immunoSEQ multiplex PCR, the TCRdb table keeps only in-frame clones and is missing some. The sample includes 85,000 to 110,000 clones, roughly 50% of them seen just once. The CDR3 is made up of 13 amino acids. V was clipped by 2 bases and J by 6 bases, with 11 bases between them. Germline V gives CDR1 MNHNS, CDR2 SASEGT. J is TRBJ2-7 and V is TRBV6-1; a weak D match, TRBD2 (5 bases). The receptor comes from a human donor in good health. The specimen was CD4+ T cells sorted from blood. DNA of the CDR3: TGTGCCAGCAGTGAAACTCTACGGGGCGAGCAGTACTTC. It codes for CASSETLRGEQYF.